Below are 9 T cell receptor beta chains sequenced from a single sample in a study of T cell repertoires in aging, cancer and after chemotherapy. Multiplex touch-down PCR with TRB-A/B primers amplified rearranged V-D-J TRB sequences. TCRdb redid the calling of the multiplex PCR reads with MiXCR, one entry per CDR3 protein. The table lists approximately 4,900 distinct CDR3 sequences, over 45% of them singletons. TCR beta rearrangements were amplified from peripheral blood genomic DNA. The sequenced sample consisted of blood. All receptors derive from a human donor in good health.

By proportion, this clonotype is medium-sized. The chain recombines TRBV28 with TRBJ2-1; 9 positions match TRBD2. Trimming took 2 bases from V and 4 from J; bases not matched to a gene: 6. The germline gives CDR1 MDHEN, CDR2 SYDVKM. The CDR3 has 16 residues. The CDR3 DNA sequence: TGTGCCAGCAGTTTACCGCTAGCGGGGTATTACAATGAGCAGTTCTTC. This gives the protein CASSLPLAGYYNEQFF. Drawing the rest from reference TRBV28 and TRBJ2-1, the complete variable domain is DVKVTQSSRYLVKRTGEKVFLECVQDMDHENMFWYRQDPGLGLRLIYFSYDVKMKEKGDIPEGYSVSREKKERFSLILESASTNQTSMYLCASSLPLAGYYNEQFFGPGTRLTVL.

The chain couples TRBV6-6 to TRBJ2-7; TRBD2 matches 8 bases. The CDR3 is 13 residues long. CDR1 and CDR2 (germline): MNHNY, SVGAGI (reference sequence). The V segment lost 8 bases and the J segment 9 bases; nucleotides outside the gene matches: 12. Here the CDR3 reads CASEGLEGRGQYF. Written as DNA, the CDR3 is TGTGCCAGCGAGGGACTAGAAGGTCGCGGGCAGTACTTC.

The chain employs TRBV6-5 and TRBJ2-3; 8 bases fit TRBD2. The CDR3 loop spans 15 amino acids. The junction had 7 bases not matched to a gene; V was cut back by 5 bases and J by 3 bases. Germline values: CDR1 MNHEY, CDR2 SVGAGI. The CDR3 DNA sequence: TGTGCCAGCAGTCGGGGGGGGGGGGTGACAGATACGCAGTATTTT. It is translated as CASSRGGGVTDTQYF.

By share, this clonotype counts as medium-sized (0.01 to 0.1%). This chain connects TRBV6-5 to TRBJ2-1; TRBD2 agrees at 8 bases. The CDR3 covers 14 residues. V dropped 7 bases and J dropped 5; count of bases not matched to a gene: 7. From germline, CDR1 is MNHEY and CDR2 SVGAGI. CDR3 amino acids: CASTAGGFDNEQFF. The CDR3 DNA sequence: TGTGCCAGCACTGCGGGGGGATTCGACAATGAGCAGTTCTTC.

The V call is TRBV15, the J call TRBJ2-1, with D perhaps being TRBD1 or TRBD2 (5 bases each). Trimming took off 6 bases at V and 8 bases at J, with 11 bases between the two ends. CDR3 length: 12 amino acids. The germline V gene encodes CDR1 LNHNV and CDR2 YYDKDF (reference sequence). The CDR3 DNA reads TGTGCCACCAGTAAAAGAGGGGATGAGCAGTTCTTC. This translates into CATSKRGDEQFF.

In this sample, this clonotype is large. The rearrangement uses TRBV15 and TRBJ2-6; the D gene is possibly TRBD2 (5 bases). In germline, CDR1 is LNHNV, CDR2 YYDKDF (reference sequence). V lost 0 bases, J lost 0 bases, and 6 bases lay in between. The CDR3 spans 16 residues. CDR3 nucleotide sequence: TGTGCCACCAGCAGAGATGAGGGCTCTGGGGCCAACGTCCTGACTTTC. Residues: CATSRDEGSGANVLTF. The full variable domain, with the rest looked up from reference TRBV15 and TRBJ2-6, is DAMVIQNPRYQVTQFGKPVTLSCSQTLNHNVMYWYQQKSSQAPKLLFHYYDKDFNNEADTPDNFQSRRPNTSFCFLDIRSPGLGDTAMYLCATSRDEGSGANVLTFGAGSRLTVL.

This clonotype was seen a single time. CDR3 sequence: CASSVKQGSMNTEAFF. CDR3 in DNA: TGTGCCAGCAGCGTTAAACAGGGTTCGATGAACACTGAAGCTTTCTTT. The J gene is TRBJ1-1, the V gene TRBV5-4; possibly TRBD1 for D (6 bases). This CDR3 is 16 amino acids long. The V gene lost 4 bases and the J gene lost 0 bases, with 16 bases spanning the gap. Germline assignment: CDR1 SGHNT and CDR2 YYREEE (reference sequence).

J is TRBJ2-1 and V is TRBV5-4, with TRBD1 identical over 8 bases. Germline lookup yields CDR1 SGHNT and CDR2 YYREEE (reference sequence). Trimming at V came to 1 base and at J to 6 bases, leaving 3 bases not matched to a gene. The CDR3 has 14 amino acids. CDR3 residues: CASSLQGARNEQFF. The CDR3 DNA reads TGTGCCAGCAGCTTGCAGGGGGCGCGCAATGAGCAGTTCTTC.

In this sample, this clonotype turned up a few times. The rearrangement uses TRBV15 and TRBJ2-2; D is undetermined. Germline V gene lookup returns CDR1 LNHNV and CDR2 YYDKDF (reference sequence). The CDR3 totals 14 residues. Trimming shortened V by 0 bases and J by 4 bases, and 6 bases separated the two germline ends. This chain's CDR3 is CATSRDLRTGELFF. CDR3 DNA sequence: TGTGCCACCAGCAGAGATCTACGCACCGGGGAGCTGTTTTTT.